The present TCR beta chain was sequenced within a study of vaccination effects on CD4 cells after COVID-19. Study details: Each person got two doses of an mRNA SARS-CoV-2 vaccine, BNT162b2 or mRNA-1273. From a couple of convalescent patients, samples were taken 16 days and one week before vaccination. Overall study results and limits: Among infection- and vaccine-induced clones, marked clonal contraction occurred late after vaccination. The study dataset contains few convalescent patients and includes no early post-infection timepoints.

Prior to sequencing, the ViraFEST assay stimulated PBMC with viral peptide pools, which expanded the antigen-specific CD4+ T cells. At the end of over 8 days of culture, CD4+ T cells were isolated. SARS-CoV-2 infected the person between March and December 2020, as confirmed by PCR. Libraries were prepared by immunoSEQ multiplex PCR; TCRdb keeps only in-frame clonotypes and omits some of them. This sample has nearly 45,000 clones, with approximately 70% found just once. Germline V CDR1 and CDR2: LNHDA, SQIVND (reference sequence). The CDR3 consists of 13 residues. Trimming took 3 bases from V and 1 from J, leaving 7 bases between them. Details on this clone: Antigen specificity is unknown.

This clonotype was sampled from a human donor who had a prior SARS-CoV-2 infection. The rearrangement uses TRBV19 and TRBJ2-7, with D unresolved. The specimen was CD4+ T cells from PBMCs cultured with a peptide pool, collected before COVID-19 vaccination. For the CDR3, the DNA is TGTGCCAGTAGTATTAGCTATTCCTACGAGCAGTACTTC. Translated, it gives CASSISYSYEQYF.